The T cell receptor (beta chain) under discussion was sequenced for a study of T cell changes during pregnancy in multiple sclerosis. TCRdb's table, derived via immunoSEQ multiplex PCR, lists solely in-frame clones and lacks some. The data contain around 55,000 clones, 93% of them singletons. The V and J ends lost 5 bases and 0 bases, in that order; junction bases with no gene match: 4. Germline CDR1 SEHNR, CDR2 FQNEAQ (reference sequence). This CDR3 contains 15 residues. V is TRBV7-9 and J is TRBJ1-3; TRBD1 agrees at 7 bases. This TCR came from a female donor with multiple sclerosis, enrolled in a pregnancy study. The sequencing used CD8+ T cells from peripheral blood mononuclear cells, collected in the second trimester of pregnancy. This CDR3 reads CASSPRDSSGNTIYF. Here the CDR3 DNA reads TGTGCCAGCAGCCCCAGGGACAGCTCTGGAAACACCATATATTTT.